Listed below are T cell receptor beta chains from one sample, sequenced in a study of OX40 agonist ivuxolimab in advanced cancers. Profiled with immunoSEQ multiplex PCR; TCRdb holds only in-frame clones, not every one. Of roughly 92,000 clones listed, about 89% are singletons. The sequenced sample was CD4+ or CD8+ T cells sorted from blood, obtained in a trial of the OX40 agonist ivuxolimab. The source is an adult with an advanced solid tumor such as melanoma, head and neck, liver or kidney cancer. Each CDR3 is given with its conserved first and last residue. D genes are given only for firm matches. Expanded clones get a size class; other rows say once, few or many, or leave the size out.

J: TRBJ2-4
D: TRBD2
size: .
V: TRBV6-1
CDR3: CASRGLAVAKNIQYF
DNA: TGTGCCAGCAGGGGACTAGCGGTAGCCAAAAACATTCAGTACTTC

J: TRBJ2-3
D: TRBD2
size: .
V: TRBV7-2
CDR3: CASSVGLAGITDTQYF
DNA: TGTGCCAGCAGCGTCGGACTAGCGGGGATCACAGATACGCAGTATTTT

J: TRBJ1-2
D: .
size: .
V: TRBV14
CDR3: CASSQVSGDYGYTF
DNA: TGTGCCAGCAGCCAAGTCTCAGGGGACTATGGCTACACCTTC

J: TRBJ2-6
D: .
size: .
V: TRBV27
CDR3: CASSLSGANVLTF
DNA: TGTGCCAGCAGTTTATCTGGGGCCAACGTCCTGACTTTC

J: TRBJ2-3
D: TRBD2
size: .
V: TRBV7-8
CDR3: CASSTLAGESTDTQYF
DNA: TGTGCCAGCAGCACCCTAGCGGGGGAGAGCACAGATACGCAGTATTTT

J: TRBJ2-7
D: .
size: .
V: TRBV6-1
CDR3: CASWGPSHGSYEQYF
DNA: TGTGCCAGCTGGGGCCCGTCGCATGGATCCTACGAGCAGTACTTC

J: TRBJ2-7
D: .
size: .
V: TRBV28
CDR3: CASRIPRVARQYF
DNA: TGTGCCAGCAGGATTCCCAGGGTTGCGAGGCAGTACTTC

J: TRBJ2-7
D: TRBD1
size: few
V: TRBV30
CDR3: CACPSIGDSLYEQYF
DNA: TGTGCCTGCCCCTCAATCGGGGACAGCCTCTACGAGCAGTACTTC

J: TRBJ1-1
D: .
size: .
V: TRBV20-1
CDR3: CSARENTEAFF
DNA: TGCAGTGCTAGAGAGAACACTGAAGCTTTCTTT

J: TRBJ2-3
D: .
size: .
V: TRBV19
CDR3: CASVGSLVPTDTQYF
DNA: TGTGCCAGTGTTGGCTCGCTCGTACCCACAGATACGCAGTATTTT

J: TRBJ2-7
D: .
size: .
V: TRBV11-2
CDR3: CASSQTRGSNEQYF
DNA: TGTGCCAGCAGCCAAACAAGGGGTAGCAACGAGCAGTACTTC

J: TRBJ2-7
D: TRBD1
size: .
V: TRBV19
CDR3: CASSIGGTGPYEQYF
DNA: TGTGCCAGTAGTATAGGTGGGACAGGGCCCTACGAGCAGTACTTC

J: TRBJ2-7
D: .
size: .
V: TRBV28
CDR3: CASSGSLSYEQYF
DNA: TGTGCCAGCAGCGGTAGCCTCTCCTACGAGCAGTACTTC

J: TRBJ1-3
D: .
size: .
V: TRBV28
CDR3: CASSFGGPFVYTSGNTIYF
DNA: TGTGCCAGCAGTTTTGGGGGGCCCTTTGTATATACGTCTGGAAACACCATATATTTT

J: TRBJ2-7
D: .
size: .
V: TRBV6-1
CDR3: CASILRIAYEQYF
DNA: TGTGCCAGCATACTACGGATCGCCTACGAGCAGTACTTC

J: TRBJ2-7
D: .
size: few
V: TRBV5-6
CDR3: CASSYGHEQYF
DNA: TGTGCCAGCAGCTACGGACACGAGCAGTACTTC

J: TRBJ1-5
D: TRBD1
size: once
V: TRBV19
CDR3: CASSRGSTGAGQPQHF
DNA: TGTGCCAGTAGTAGAGGTAGTACAGGGGCGGGTCAGCCCCAGCATTTT

J: TRBJ1-1
D: .
size: once
V: TRBV2
CDR3: CASSAWSYTEAFF
DNA: TGTGCCAGCAGTGCGTGGAGTTACACTGAAGCTTTCTTT

J: TRBJ2-7
D: TRBD1
size: .
V: TRBV9
CDR3: CVSSVEGQGLQQYF
DNA: TGTGTCAGCAGCGTAGAGGGACAGGGATTACAGCAGTACTTC

J: TRBJ1-2
D: .
size: once
V: TRBV5-5
CDR3: CASSLQGNYGYTF
DNA: TGTGCCAGCAGCTTGCAGGGGAACTATGGCTACACCTTC

J: TRBJ2-2
D: .
size: .
V: TRBV10-1
CDR3: CASSDPEGTGELFF
DNA: TGCGCCAGCAGTGACCCTGAGGGGACCGGGGAGCTGTTTTTT

J: TRBJ2-7
D: .
size: .
V: TRBV5-1
CDR3: CASSLAPKSSYEQYF
DNA: TGCGCCAGCAGCTTGGCGCCGAAGAGCTCCTACGAGCAGTACTTC

J: TRBJ2-7
D: .
size: .
V: TRBV21-1
CDR3: CASSNGFQVLGVYEQYF
DNA: TGTGCCAGCAGCAACGGGTTTCAGGTGCTTGGGGTCTACGAGCAGTACTTC

J: TRBJ2-5
D: TRBD2
size: .
V: TRBV19
CDR3: CASNGGGYQETQYF
DNA: TGTGCCAGTAACGGCGGGGGGTACCAAGAGACCCAGTACTTC

J: TRBJ1-4
D: .
size: .
V: TRBV19
CDR3: CASSIDSGLLGEKLFF
DNA: TGTGCCAGTAGTATAGATTCAGGGCTACTGGGTGAAAAACTGTTTTTT

J: TRBJ2-3
D: TRBD1
size: .
V: TRBV27
CDR3: CASTSGTGTDTQYF
DNA: TGTGCCAGCACCTCCGGGACAGGCACAGATACGCAGTATTTT

J: TRBJ2-7
D: TRBD2
size: .
V: TRBV25-1
CDR3: CASAPLAGPYEQYF
DNA: TGTGCCAGCGCCCCCTTAGCGGGCCCCTACGAGCAGTACTTC

J: TRBJ1-3
D: .
size: .
V: TRBV19
CDR3: CASRPGGSGNTIYF
DNA: TGTGCCAGTAGGCCCGGGGGCTCTGGAAACACCATATATTTT

J: TRBJ1-2
D: .
size: .
V: TRBV5-5
CDR3: CASSLEMNYGYTF
DNA: TGTGCCAGCAGCTTGGAGATGAACTATGGCTACACCTTC